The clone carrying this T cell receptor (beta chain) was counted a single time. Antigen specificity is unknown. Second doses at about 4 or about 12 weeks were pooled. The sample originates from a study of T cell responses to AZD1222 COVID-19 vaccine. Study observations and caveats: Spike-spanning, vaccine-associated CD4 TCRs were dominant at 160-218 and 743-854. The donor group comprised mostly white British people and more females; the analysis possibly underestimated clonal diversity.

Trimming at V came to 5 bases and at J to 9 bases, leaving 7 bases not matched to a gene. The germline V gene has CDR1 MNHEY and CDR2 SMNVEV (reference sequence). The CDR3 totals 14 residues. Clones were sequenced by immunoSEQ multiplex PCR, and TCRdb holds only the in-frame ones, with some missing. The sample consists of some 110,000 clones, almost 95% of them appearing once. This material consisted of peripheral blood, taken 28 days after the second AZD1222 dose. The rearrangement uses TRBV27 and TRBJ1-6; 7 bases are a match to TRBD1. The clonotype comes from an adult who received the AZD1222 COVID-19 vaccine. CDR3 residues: CASSKTGFSSPLHF. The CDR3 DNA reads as TGTGCCAGCAGTAAGACAGGGTTTAGTTCACCCCTCCACTTT.